This T cell receptor beta chain was captured by sequencing in a study of control samples from healthy donors and cancer patients. This clone appeared a single time. Distinct nucleotide sequences in the sample also encode this CDR3. Trimming cost V 2 bases and J 7 bases, with 10 bases left between them. Germline V gene data show CDR1 as SGHRS and CDR2 as YFSETQ. This CDR3 comprises 14 residues. The assay was immunoSEQ multiplex PCR, and TCRdb's table has in-frame clones only and misses some. The sample lists roughly 450,000 clones, 75% to 95% occurring once. The rearrangement uses TRBV5-1 and TRBJ1-6; a weak D match, TRBD1 (5 bases). Input material: PBMCs. The TCR sequence derives from a man aged 35-49 years with head and neck cancer. DNA for the CDR3: TGCGCCAGCAGCTTCGGGACCGACAATTCACCCCTCCACTTT. Residues: CASSFGTDNSPLHF. Supplemented by reference TRBV5-1 and TRBJ1-6, the full variable domain reads KAGVTQTPRYLIKTRGQQVTLSCSPISGHRSVSWYQQTPGQGLQFLFEYFSETQRNKGNFPGRFSGRQFSNSRSEMNVSTLELGDSALYLCASSFGTDNSPLHFGNGTRLTVT.